This record covers a single TCR beta chain. Antigen specificity is unknown. The record originates from a study of cytomegalovirus exposure and HLA in healthy donors. Points from the study as a whole: Most sequenced TCRs were rare (though some public TCRs occurred in many donors).

The PCR employed 60 Vbeta primers together with 13 Jbeta primers. Produced via immunoSEQ multiplex PCR; TCRdb's table is partial and in-frame only. In the table there are around 53,000 clones, about 82% of which are singletons. Trimming shortened V by 4 bases and J by 0 bases, and 8 bases separated the two germline ends. This CDR3 has 14 amino acids. Germline V lookup: CDR1 SGHDT, CDR2 YYEEEE. Sequences were obtained from PBMCs. This chain uses TRBV5-6 with TRBJ2-4; no definite D call. This clonotype was sampled from a man under 40 in good health and CMV-seronegative. This CDR3 reads CASSATVAKNIQYF. In DNA, the CDR3 is TGTGCCAGCAGCGCCACAGTAGCCAAAAACATTCAGTACTTC.